The 32 T cell receptor beta chains below were found in one sample sequenced in a study of memory CD4+ T cells and cytomegalovirus serostatus (dated by TCRdb to the late 2010s). The method was the immunoSEQ multiplex PCR assay. Held by TCRdb, this immuneACCESS table contains in-frame sequences only and omits some clones. Under half of the omission traces to an unresolved V gene where checked; the cause of the rest is unknown. For this sample the table gives roughly 56,000 clones, of which 82% were detected only once. The ten top clones hold 0.4% to 0.5% of the sample. A FACSAria II was used to sort memory CD4+ T cells, defined as single viable CD3+CD4+CD8-CD45RO+ cells. The material sequenced was memory CD4+ T cells from blood. The receptors here all came from an adult in good health and CMV-seronegative.

The rearrangement uses TRBV28 and TRBJ2-7; perhaps TRBD2 as D (6 bases). V was shortened by 3 bases and J by 1 base, with 19 bases between the two germline ends. Germline lookup yields CDR1 MDHEN and CDR2 SYDVKM. This CDR3 region has 17 residues. CDR3 sequence (DNA): TGTGCCAGCAGTTTGATACGGGTGACACTAGCTTCCTACGAGCAGTACTTC. Translating it yields CASSLIRVTLASYEQYF.

The V gene is TRBV7-9, the J gene TRBJ2-1; possible D gene TRBD2, 6 bases. The CDR3 length is 14 residues. Looked up from germline, CDR1 is SEHNR and CDR2 is FQNEAQ (reference sequence). V was pared by 0 bases and J by 6 bases, with 9 bases between. The chain's CDR3 is CASSLAGGVNEQFF. CDR3 nucleotide sequence: TGTGCCAGCAGCTTAGCGGGGGGAGTCAATGAGCAGTTCTTC.

V gene TRBV27 combines with J gene TRBJ2-5; 7 nucleotides agree with TRBD1. V shed 5 bases, J shed 2 bases, and the junction held 11 bases outside the gene matches. Germline CDR1 is MNHEY and CDR2 is SMNVEV (reference sequence). This CDR3 spans 16 amino acids. The CDR3 protein is CASSPYFYRGQETQYF. CDR3 coding DNA: TGTGCCAGCAGTCCCTACTTCTACAGGGGACAAGAGACCCAGTACTTC.

CDR3 bases: TGTGCCAGCAGCCGTGCAGGGGGCGGCTACGAGCAGTACTTC. Its protein is CASSRAGGGYEQYF. This chain joins TRBV7-9 and TRBJ2-5, with 8 nucleotides matching TRBD1. The closer fit of TRBJ2-7 to the DNA end suggests the J call may be wrong. This CDR3 has 14 residues. CDR1 and CDR2 from the germline V gene are SEHNR and FQNEAQ (reference sequence).

V gene TRBV5-6 combines with J gene TRBJ2-5; either TRBD1 or TRBD2 may fit D (6 bases each). The germline V gene encodes CDR1 SGHDT and CDR2 YYEEEE. Trimming took off 0 bases at V and 1 base at J, with 13 bases between the two ends. The CDR3 is 16 residues long. In DNA form, the CDR3 reads TGTGCCAGCAGCTTGGAAAGGAGGGGGATCCAAGAGACCCAGTACTTC. Translating gives CASSLERRGIQETQYF.

The V call is TRBV7-6, the J call TRBJ2-1, with D maybe TRBD1 (7 bases). The V and J ends lost 5 bases and 5 bases respectively, with 16 bases between them. CDR3 length equals 15 residues. Germline CDR1 is SGHVS and CDR2 is FNYEAQ. The CDR3 here is CASSQGGVGNNEQFF. The CDR3 DNA reads TGTGCCAGCAGCCAGGGGGGCGTGGGAAACAATGAGCAGTTCTTC.

The J gene is TRBJ2-1, the V gene TRBV5-8; D not certain. Deletions cut 0 bases from V and 6 bases from J, with 13 bases between. CDR3 length: 15 amino acids. Germline values: CDR1 SGHTS, CDR2 YDEGEE. The CDR3 region is CASSLGTSEVNEQFF. CDR3 bases: TGTGCCAGCAGCTTGGGGACCTCCGAGGTCAATGAGCAGTTCTTC. The full variable domain, rest sourced from reference TRBV5-8 and TRBJ2-1, is EAGVTQSPTHLIKTRGQQATLRCSPISGHTSVYWYQQALGLGLQFLLWYDEGEERNRGNFPPRFSGRQFPNYSSELNVNALELEDSALYLCASSLGTSEVNEQFFGPGTRLTVL.

The rearrangement uses TRBV15 and TRBJ2-5, with 9 nucleotides matching TRBD1. With 0 bases clipped from V and 4 bases from J, the junction kept 12 bases outside the gene matches. CDR3 length: 18 amino acids. Germline V gene sequence: CDR1 LNHNV, CDR2 YYDKDF (reference sequence). CDR3 in amino acids: CATSRDHGGQGPRETQYF. The CDR3 nucleotides read TGTGCCACCAGCAGAGATCATGGGGGACAGGGACCCCGAGAGACCCAGTACTTC.

The V and J genes are TRBV11-1 and TRBJ2-5; 10 nucleotides agree with TRBD1. The V gene end was trimmed by 3 bases and the J gene end by 2 bases; junction bases not matched to a gene: 3. Germline values: CDR1 SGHAT, CDR2 FQDESV (reference sequence). The CDR3 contains 15 residues. CDR3 DNA: TGTGCCAGCAGCTTCGACAGGGGGCGTCAAGAGACCCAGTACTTC. Translation gives CASSFDRGRQETQYF.

The chain employs TRBV5-6 and TRBJ2-5; D is unclear. The CDR3 sequence is 14 residues long. Trimming cost V 6 bases and J 1 base, with 13 bases left between them. CDR1 and CDR2 (germline): SGHDT, YYEEEE. Here the CDR3 reads CASTLFGVQETQYF. CDR3 sequence (DNA): TGTGCCAGCACCCTCTTTGGGGTCCAAGAGACCCAGTACTTC.

The V and J genes are TRBV7-8 and TRBJ2-7; D unresolved. Per germline, CDR1 SGHVS and CDR2 FQNEAQ. CDR3 length equals 14 residues. V lost 6 bases and J lost 0, with 12 bases in between. CDR3 in DNA: TGTGCCAGCAGACCCGGACGGTTCTCCTACGAGCAGTACTTC. This translates into CASRPGRFSYEQYF. Full variable domain (remainder filled in from reference TRBV7-8 and TRBJ2-7): GAGVSQSPRYKVAKRGQDVALRCDPISGHVSLFWYQQALGQGPEFLTYFQNEAQLDKSGLPSDRFFAERPEGSVSTLKIQRTQQEDSAVYLCASRPGRFSYEQYFGPGTRLTVT.

This sequence joins TRBV28 and TRBJ1-4; 9 positions match TRBD1. The CDR3 consists of 15 residues. With 6 bases clipped from V and 3 bases from J, the junction kept 5 bases outside the gene matches. Germline V lookup: CDR1 MDHEN, CDR2 SYDVKM. This CDR3 reads CASREQGAANEKLFF. In DNA, the CDR3 is TGTGCCAGCAGGGAACAGGGGGCGGCTAATGAAAAACTGTTTTTT.

V usage is TRBV4-2 and J usage is TRBJ2-2, with D unclear. The CDR3 runs to 17 residues. Trimming shortened V by 3 bases and J by 0 bases, and 14 bases separated the two germline ends. Looked up from germline, CDR1 is LGHNA and CDR2 is YNFKEQ. The chain's CDR3 is CASSHEHSFSNTGELFF. In DNA form, the CDR3 reads TGTGCCAGCAGCCACGAGCACAGTTTCTCGAACACCGGGGAGCTGTTTTTT.

The table lists this clone with a count of one. J is TRBJ2-7 and V is TRBV7-2, with 7 bases that match TRBD2. The V segment lost 3 bases and the J segment 1 base; nucleotides outside the gene matches: 6. CDR3 length equals 15 residues. CDR1 and CDR2 (germline): SGHTA, FQGNSA. DNA of the CDR3: TGTGCCAGCAGCTTGTGGGTGGGGGGGTCCTACGAGCAGTACTTC. Translation: CASSLWVGGSYEQYF. Variable domain in full (rest from reference TRBV7-2 and TRBJ2-7): GAGVSQSPSNKVTEKGKDVELRCDPISGHTALYWYRQSLGQGLEFLIYFQGNSAPDKSGLPSDRFSAERTGGSVSTLTIQRTQQEDSAVYLCASSLWVGGSYEQYFGPGTRLTVT.

The chain carries TRBV12-5 and TRBJ1-1; possibly TRBD1 for D (6 bases). Per germline, CDR1 LGHNT and CDR2 FRNRAP. This CDR3 spans 14 amino acids. With 7 bases removed from V and 1 base from J, the gap between germline ends came to 13 bases. For the CDR3, the DNA is TGTGCTAGTGCCCTGACAGGATCGAACACTGAAGCTTTCTTT. Amino acid sequence: CASALTGSNTEAFF.

The chain combines TRBV5-1 with TRBJ2-5; D unresolved. This CDR3 comprises 14 residues. Per germline, CDR1 SGHRS and CDR2 YFSETQ. V was trimmed by 0 bases and J by 2 bases, leaving 8 bases between them. In DNA, the CDR3 is TGCGCCAGCAGCTTGGCTCAGATACAAGAGACCCAGTACTTC. Translating gives CASSLAQIQETQYF.

V gene TRBV29-1 combines with J gene TRBJ1-1; D is uncertain. Trimming removed 5 bases at V and 1 base at J, with 8 bases between. The CDR3 runs to 12 residues. Per the germline V gene, CDR1 is SQVTM and CDR2 is ANQGSEA. CDR3 amino acids: CSVTGWNTEAFF. CDR3 DNA sequence: TGCAGCGTTACCGGGTGGAACACTGAAGCTTTCTTT. Full variable domain (missing parts from reference TRBV29-1 and TRBJ1-1): SAVISQKPSRDICQRGTSLTIQCQVDSQVTMMFWYRQQPGQSLTLIATANQGSEATYESGFVIDKFPISRPNLTFSTLTVSNMSPEDSSIYLCSVTGWNTEAFFGQGTRLTVV.

The chain combines TRBV10-3 with TRBJ2-7, with 9 positions matching TRBD1. Germline CDR1 and CDR2: ENHRY and SYGVKD. J lost 2 bases, V lost 5 bases, and 10 bases had no gene match. CDR3 length equals 16 residues. DNA for the CDR3: TGTGCCATCAGTACTACCGGGACAGGGAAGGCCTACGAGCAGTACTTC. This sequence encodes CAISTTGTGKAYEQYF.

The V and J genes are TRBV7-2 and TRBJ1-6; perhaps TRBD1 as D (5 bases). Germline loops: CDR1 SGHTA, CDR2 FQGNSA. V was pared by 5 bases and J by 4 bases, with 9 bases between. CDR3 length: 14 amino acids. CDR3 protein: CASSRDGYNSPLHF. The CDR3 DNA is TGTGCCAGCAGCCGGGACGGTTATAATTCACCCCTCCACTTT.

The genes are TRBV6-4 and TRBJ2-1; 9 positions match TRBD2. Germline assignment: CDR1 MRHNA and CDR2 SNTAGT. The CDR3 runs to 15 residues. J gave up 9 bases and V 0 bases, and 6 bases lay outside the gene matches. The CDR3 here is CASSDSAGGRSEQFF. The CDR3 DNA follows: TGTGCCAGCAGTGACTCCGCGGGGGGGCGTTCTGAGCAGTTCTTC.

This clone was observed a handful of times. The chain employs TRBV30 and TRBJ1-4; no definite D call. Trimming took off 3 bases at V and 7 bases at J, with 12 bases between the two ends. CDR1 and CDR2 (germline): GTSNPN, SVGIG (reference sequence). This CDR3 is 13 amino acids long. The CDR3 here is CAWSAQSLEKLFF. CDR3 DNA: TGTGCCTGGAGCGCCCAGTCGCTTGAAAAACTGTTTTTT.

The CDR3 here is CASSLGGQGTNTIYF. The CDR3 DNA reads TGCGCCAGCAGCTTGGGGGGACAGGGGACAAACACCATATATTTT. The chain links TRBV5-1 to TRBJ1-3; 10 bases line up with TRBD1. The ends lost 0 bases at V and 6 bases at J; junction bases unmatched: 3. The germline CDR1 and CDR2 sequences are SGHRS and YFSETQ. The CDR3 covers 15 residues.

The rearrangement links TRBV4-1 to TRBJ1-6, with D uncertain. Trimming shortened V by 0 bases and J by 6 bases, and 15 bases separated the two germline ends. This CDR3 is 17 amino acids long. Germline assignment: CDR1 MGHRA and CDR2 YSYEKL. CDR3 amino acids: CASSQEGVRASNSPLHF. In nucleotides, the CDR3 is TGCGCCAGCAGCCAAGAAGGCGTGAGGGCAAGTAATTCACCCCTCCACTTT.

The rearrangement uses TRBV14 and TRBJ2-5; TRBD2 matches 7 bases. Germline V CDR1 and CDR2: SGHDN, FVKESK. Trimming took 5 bases from V and 5 from J; bases not matched to a gene: 2. The CDR3 has 12 residues. The CDR3 here is CASSSGRETQYF. CDR3 DNA sequence: TGTGCCAGCAGCTCCGGGAGGGAGACCCAGTACTTC.

The chain carries TRBV5-1 and TRBJ2-7, with 11 bases lining up with TRBD2. V lost 2 bases and J lost 4; bases outside the gene matches: 5. The CDR3 consists of 15 residues. CDR1 is SGHRS and CDR2 is YFSETQ in the germline V gene. The CDR3 DNA reads as TGCGCCAGCAGCTTTATGTCTAGCGGGGGGTACGAGCAGTACTTC. Translation gives CASSFMSSGGYEQYF. Full variable domain (outside the CDR3, taken from reference TRBV5-1 and TRBJ2-7): KAGVTQTPRYLIKTRGQQVTLSCSPISGHRSVSWYQQTPGQGLQFLFEYFSETQRNKGNFPGRFSGRQFSNSRSEMNVSTLELGDSALYLCASSFMSSGGYEQYFGPGTRLTVT.

The chain uses TRBV5-1 and TRBJ1-6, with 8 bases matching TRBD1. The J segment lost 6 bases and the V segment lost 4 bases, leaving 6 bases of the junction unmatched. There are 15 residues in the CDR3. Germline assignment: CDR1 SGHRS and CDR2 YFSETQ. The CDR3 nucleotides read TGCGCCAGCAGCAGAACCGGACAGGGTAATTCACCCCTCCACTTT. This codes for CASSRTGQGNSPLHF.

The rearrangement uses TRBV11-2 and TRBJ1-2; D is perhaps TRBD1 (5 bases). CDR3 size: 14 residues. The V end lost 3 bases, the J end lost 5 bases, and 13 bases lay between the germline ends. CDR1 and CDR2 (germline): SGHAT, FQNNGV. CDR3 protein: CASSLRGEGYGYTF. The DNA of the CDR3 is TGTGCCAGCAGCTTGAGAGGGGAAGGGTATGGCTACACCTTC.

The CDR3 is CASSQLGQADNSPLHF. The CDR3 bases are TGTGCCAGCAGCCAATTAGGACAGGCGGATAATTCACCCCTCCACTTT. The chain carries TRBV4-2 and TRBJ1-6; 7 nucleotides align to TRBD1. Looked up from germline, CDR1 is LGHNA and CDR2 is YNFKEQ. With V trimmed by 2 bases and J by 5 bases, 6 bases remained unmatched. The CDR3 has 16 amino acids.

This chain joins TRBV10-3 and TRBJ1-2, with TRBD1 identical over 7 bases. The trim removed 10 bases at V and 3 bases at J, leaving 11 bases unmatched. The germline gives CDR1 ENHRY, CDR2 SYGVKD. There are 14 residues in the CDR3. In DNA, the CDR3 is TGTGCCAGCGCACAGGGGAAACTCGACTATGGCTACACCTTC. It translates to CASAQGKLDYGYTF.

CDR3 protein: CASTSGAASNTEAFF. The CDR3 DNA reads as TGCGCCAGCACCTCGGGGGCCGCCTCGAACACTGAAGCTTTCTTT. The chain uses TRBV5-1 and TRBJ1-1; maybe TRBD1 (6 bases). Germline V gives CDR1 SGHRS, CDR2 YFSETQ. The V end lost 6 bases, the J end lost 1 base, and 16 bases lay between the germline ends. The length of the CDR3 is 15 residues.

V usage is TRBV10-2 and J usage is TRBJ2-7; 7 bases line up with TRBD1. The trim removed 7 bases at V and 0 bases at J, leaving 6 bases unmatched. This CDR3 is 14 amino acids long. Germline V gene data show CDR1 as WSHSY and CDR2 as SAAADI. The CDR3 DNA reads as TGCGCCAGCAAGACAGGGCCATTCTCCTACGAGCAGTACTTC. Amino acids: CASKTGPFSYEQYF.

This chain joins TRBV5-1 and TRBJ2-7, with D possibly being TRBD2 (6 bases). Trimming stripped 4 bases from V and 1 base from J, with 12 bases between. The V gene's germline CDR1 is SGHRS and CDR2 YFSETQ. The CDR3 has 14 amino acids. The CDR3 here is CASSGGSWSYEQYF. In nucleotides, the CDR3 is TGCGCCAGCAGCGGGGGGAGTTGGTCCTACGAGCAGTACTTC.